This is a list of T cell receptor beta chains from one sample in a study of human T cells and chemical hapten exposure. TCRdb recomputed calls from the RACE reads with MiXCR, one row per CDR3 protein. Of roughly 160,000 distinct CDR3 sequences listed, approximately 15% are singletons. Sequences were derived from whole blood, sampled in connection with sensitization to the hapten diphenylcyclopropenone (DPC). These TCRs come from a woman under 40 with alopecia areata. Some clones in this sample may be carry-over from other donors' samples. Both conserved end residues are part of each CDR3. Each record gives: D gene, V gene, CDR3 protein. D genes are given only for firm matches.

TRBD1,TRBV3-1,CASSQDGGTGQQYF
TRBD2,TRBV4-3,CASSQLAGGPGNGQFF
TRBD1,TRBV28,CASSLGGRGYEAFF
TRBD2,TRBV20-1,CTHGRTNNEQFF
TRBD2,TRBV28,CASNGAGGIQYF
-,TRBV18,CASSPRGVGNTIYF
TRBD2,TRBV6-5,CASSISGGAPDTQYF
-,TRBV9,CASSSGTQSNQPQHF
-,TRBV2,CASSELGGSNQPQHF
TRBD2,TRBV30,CAWSQGTSGNEQFF
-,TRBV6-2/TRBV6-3,CASYSIGGPQETQYF
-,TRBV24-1,CATSDLLPDTQYF
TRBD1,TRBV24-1,CATSGRSGGLSSYEQYF
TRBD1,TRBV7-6,CASSLGHRGTEAFF
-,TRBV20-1,CSARDGSGAGRMAKNIQYF
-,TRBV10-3,CAISEEIRGQPQHF
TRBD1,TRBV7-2,CASSLAGTDANEQFF
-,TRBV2,CASNPVGPGDTQYF
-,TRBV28,CASEDGSGAKNIQYF
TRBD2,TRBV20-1,CSAKGLANNEQFF
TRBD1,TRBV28,CASSALPGQGAPGANVLTF
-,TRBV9,CASSAGDSRYEQYF
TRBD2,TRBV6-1,CASSEAPGGDTQYF
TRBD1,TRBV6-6,CASRNDRGAFF
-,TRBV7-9,CASSFVREKLFF
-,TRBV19,CASNPEGVADAKNIQYF
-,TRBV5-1,CASSLEREDNEQFF
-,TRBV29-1,CSVGEGSNSPLHF
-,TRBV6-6,CASIGQGDQPQHF
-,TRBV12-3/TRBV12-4,CASTLVGTDTQYF
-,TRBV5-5,CASSSFGRSRLNEQYF
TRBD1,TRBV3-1,CASSHGTGRSNYGYTF
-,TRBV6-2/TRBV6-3,CASSYSSGLGNQPQHF
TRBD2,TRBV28,CASSLGAGGISTDTQYF
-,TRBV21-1,CASSKVGLSNQPQHF
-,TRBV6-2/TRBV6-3,CASSLDTFQSGANVLTF
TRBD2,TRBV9,CASSVVASGSSGEQYF
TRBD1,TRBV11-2,CASSPIARTGMYEQFF
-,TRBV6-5,CASSYSGGDQPQHF
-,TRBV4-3,CASSQDTGLGQPQHF
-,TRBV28,CASTPLRGARTEAFF
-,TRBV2,CASSEALRRAKNEKLFF
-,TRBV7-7,CASAKARGAQETQYF
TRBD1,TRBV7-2,CASSHRQGSNTDTQYF
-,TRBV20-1,CSANSGSYNEQFF
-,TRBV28,CASSHRGEPYEQYF
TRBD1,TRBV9,CASSEQGLGEQYF
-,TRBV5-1,CASSFSTDTNTGELFF
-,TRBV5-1,CASSLGGISNQPQHF